This entry features one T cell receptor (beta chain) sequence. The data were taken from a study of blood T cell repertoires in COVID-19. Study in general: COVID-19 samples from acute and convalescent phases originated in the United States, Italy and Spain. PBMCs, B-cell-depleted T cells, or T cells provided the cDNA or gDNA that made up the material.

The V and J ends lost 7 bases and 8 bases, in that order; junction bases with no gene match: 10. Germline CDR1 and CDR2: MDHEN and SYDVKM. CDR3 length equals 14 residues. Here immunoSEQ multiplex PCR was the method, and the copy in TCRdb shows in-frame clones only, minus some. The sample records about 76,000 clones, 87% being singletons. The origin of this receptor is a man under 40 with acute or convalescent COVID-19. The sample taken for sequencing was peripheral blood. This chain connects TRBV28 to TRBJ2-2; 7 positions agree with TRBD2. The CDR3 bases are TGTGCCAGCAAACCGGGGGGAACACCGGGGGAGCTGTTTTTT. Its protein product is CASKPGGTPGELFF.